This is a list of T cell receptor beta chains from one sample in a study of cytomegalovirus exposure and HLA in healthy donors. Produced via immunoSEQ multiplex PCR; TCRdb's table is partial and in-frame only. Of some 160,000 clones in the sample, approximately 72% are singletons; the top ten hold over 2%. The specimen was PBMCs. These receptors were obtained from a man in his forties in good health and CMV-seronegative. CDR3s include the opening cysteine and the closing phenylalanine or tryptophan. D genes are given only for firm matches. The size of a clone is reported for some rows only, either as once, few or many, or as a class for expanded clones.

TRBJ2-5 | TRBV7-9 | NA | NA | TGTGCCAGCAGCCCTGGGACATCCAATGCCAAAGAGACCCAGTACTTC | CASSPGTSNAKETQYF
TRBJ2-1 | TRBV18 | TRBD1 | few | TGTGCCAGCTCACGCTCCGGGACAGGGGCGAATAATGAGCAGTTCTTC | CASSRSGTGANNEQFF
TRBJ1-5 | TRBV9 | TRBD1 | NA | TGTGCCAGCAGCGTGGGACAGGACAATCAGCCCCAGCATTTT | CASSVGQDNQPQHF
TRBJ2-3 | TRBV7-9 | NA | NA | TGTGCCAGCAGCTTACAGCGCGCAGATACGCAGTATTTT | CASSLQRADTQYF
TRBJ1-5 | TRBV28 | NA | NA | TGTGCCAGCAGTCTCTACCTCCAGGCCTACAATCAGCCCCAGCATTTT | CASSLYLQAYNQPQHF
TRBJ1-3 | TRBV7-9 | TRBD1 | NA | TGTGCCAGCAGCTTGGACAGGGGATACACCATATATTTT | CASSLDRGYTIYF
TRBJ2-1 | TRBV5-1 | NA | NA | TGCGCCAGCAGCTTGGCGGGTCGGGTCAATGAGCAGTTCTTC | CASSLAGRVNEQFF
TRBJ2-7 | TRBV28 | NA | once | TGTGCCACCGACGAAAACAGGGGGGGCTACGAGCAGTACTTC | CATDENRGGYEQYF
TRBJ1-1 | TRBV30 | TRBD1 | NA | TGTGCCTGGAAGATGGCCGCGGCAGGGGGAATGAACACTGAAGCTTTCTTT | CAWKMAAAGGMNTEAFF
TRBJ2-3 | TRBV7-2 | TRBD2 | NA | TGTGCCAGCAGCTTAGGAGCGGGGGGGGGCGATACGCAGTATTTT | CASSLGAGGGDTQYF
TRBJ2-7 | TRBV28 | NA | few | TGTGCCAGCAGAGGGGACTACGAGCAGTACTTC | CASRGDYEQYF
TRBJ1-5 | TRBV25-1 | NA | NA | TGTGCCAGCAGTGAAGACAGAGAGCTTCAGCCCCAGCATTTT | CASSEDRELQPQHF
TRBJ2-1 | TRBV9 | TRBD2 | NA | TGTGCCAGCAGCCAGACTAGCGGGAGGGCGCAGTTCTTC | CASSQTSGRAQFF
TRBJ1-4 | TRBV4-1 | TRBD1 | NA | TGCGCCAGCAGCCGGGCGGAGACAGGGTCTCGTGAAAAACTGTTTTTT | CASSRAETGSREKLFF
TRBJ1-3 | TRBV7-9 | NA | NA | TGTACCGGGGGGGGCTCTGGAAACACCATATATTTT | CTGGGSGNTIYF
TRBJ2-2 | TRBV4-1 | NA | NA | TGCGCCAGCAGGAGATTAATCGGGAACACCGGGGAGCTGTTTTTT | CASRRLIGNTGELFF
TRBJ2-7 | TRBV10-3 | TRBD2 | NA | TGTGCCATCAGTGAGTCGGGTAGCGGGGGTTTCGAGCAGTACTTC | CAISESGSGGFEQYF
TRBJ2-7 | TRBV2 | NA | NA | TGTGCCAGCAGCACCACTAGATTCTACGAGCAGTACTTC | CASSTTRFYEQYF
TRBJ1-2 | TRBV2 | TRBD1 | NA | TGTGCTCTCGAAGCCGGGACAGGGGGCTATGGCTACACCTTC | CALEAGTGGYGYTF
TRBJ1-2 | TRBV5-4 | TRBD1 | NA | TGTGCCAGCAGACGGGCAGGGGGAAACTATGGCTACACCTTC | CASRRAGGNYGYTF
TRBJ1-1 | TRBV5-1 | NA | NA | TGCGCCAGCAGCCCTACTACAGGGAACACTGAAGCTTTCTTT | CASSPTTGNTEAFF
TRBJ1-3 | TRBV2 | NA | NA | TGTGCCAGCAGTGTCAGCTCTGGAAACACCATATATTTT | CASSVSSGNTIYF
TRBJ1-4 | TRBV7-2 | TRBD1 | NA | TGTGCCAGCAGCTCAGAGGGACAGGCAACTAATGAAAAACTGTTTTTT | CASSSEGQATNEKLFF
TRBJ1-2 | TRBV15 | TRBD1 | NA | TGTGCCACCAGCCGTGGACAGGTGGCGCTTGGCTACACCTTC | CATSRGQVALGYTF
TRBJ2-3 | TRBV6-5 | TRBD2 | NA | TGTGCCAGCAGGGGCGGGAGGGCCGAGGGAGATACGCAGTATTTT | CASRGGRAEGDTQYF
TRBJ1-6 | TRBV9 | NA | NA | TGTGCCAGCAGCGTAGCAACGGGATCCCTCCACTTT | CASSVATGSLHF
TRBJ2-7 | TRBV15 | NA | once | TGTGCCACCAGGAGATATAGCTCCTACGAGCAGTACTTC | CATRRYSSYEQYF
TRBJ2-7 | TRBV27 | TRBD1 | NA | TGTGCCAGCAGTGTGTACCGGGACAGGGGATTGCACGAGCAGTACTTC | CASSVYRDRGLHEQYF
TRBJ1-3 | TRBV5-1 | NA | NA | TGCGCCAGCAGCGGTGCAGGCTCTGGAAACACCATATATTTT | CASSGAGSGNTIYF
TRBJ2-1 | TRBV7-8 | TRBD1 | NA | TGTGCCAGCAGTCCCCCCCGACCGGGACAGAGGATACTTAATGAGCAGTTCTTC | CASSPPRPGQRILNEQFF
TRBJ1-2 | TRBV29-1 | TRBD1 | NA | TGCAGCGCGTATCAGGGGGCTACTAACTATGGCTACACCTTC | CSAYQGATNYGYTF
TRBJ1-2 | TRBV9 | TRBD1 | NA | TGTGCCAGCAGCGTTGGACAGGGTTTCTATGGCTACACCTTC | CASSVGQGFYGYTF
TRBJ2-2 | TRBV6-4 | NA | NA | TGTGCCAGCAGCCGAGACAGCACCGGGGAGCTGTTTTTT | CASSRDSTGELFF
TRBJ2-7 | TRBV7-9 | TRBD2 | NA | TGTGCCAGCAGCTTAGTCCTAGCGGGGGTATACGAGCAGTACTTC | CASSLVLAGVYEQYF
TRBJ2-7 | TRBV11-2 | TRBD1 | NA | TGTGCCAGCAGCTACGGGACAGGCATCTACGAGCAGTACTTC | CASSYGTGIYEQYF
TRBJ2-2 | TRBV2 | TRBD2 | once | TGTGCCAGCAGGGGACTAGCGGGGCGGTACACCGGGGAGCTGTTTTTT | CASRGLAGRYTGELFF
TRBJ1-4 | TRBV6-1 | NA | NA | TGTGCCAGCAGTGAATTGACGGAGTTTGAAAAACTGTTTTTT | CASSELTEFEKLFF
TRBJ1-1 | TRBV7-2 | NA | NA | TGTGCCAGCACCCGGGGGGGGTATGACACTGAAGCTTTCTTT | CASTRGGYDTEAFF
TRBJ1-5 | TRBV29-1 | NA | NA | NA | CSVVGQGNQPQNF
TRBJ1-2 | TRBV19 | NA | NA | TGTGCCAGTAGTATTTCTAGGACAGCAACTAACTATGGCTACACCTTC | CASSISRTATNYGYTF
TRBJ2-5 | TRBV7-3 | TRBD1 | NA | TGTGCCAGCAGCTTACCCGGACAGGGCGAAGAGACCCAGTACTTC | CASSLPGQGEETQYF
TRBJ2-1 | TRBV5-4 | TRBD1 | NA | TGTGCCAGCAGCTTAGACAGGGAACCTTACAATGAGCAGTTCTTC | CASSLDREPYNEQFF
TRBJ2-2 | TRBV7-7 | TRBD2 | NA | TGTGCCAGCGCCGAGCGGGAGGGGGAAGCCGGGGAGCTGTTTTTT | CASAEREGEAGELFF
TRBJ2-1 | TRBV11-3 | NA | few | TGTGCCAGCAGCTCCGGGGTGAACAATGAGCAGTTCTTC | CASSSGVNNEQFF
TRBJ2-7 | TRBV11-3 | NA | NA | TGTGCCAGCAGTACCGGGACAAGCCACGAGCAGTACTTC | CASSTGTSHEQYF
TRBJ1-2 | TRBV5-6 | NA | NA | TGTGCCAGCAGCCGAGAACAGCCATCCTATGGCTACACCTTC | CASSREQPSYGYTF
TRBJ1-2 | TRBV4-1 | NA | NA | TGCGCCAGCAGCCAAGAGGACAGATGGGGCTACACCTTC | CASSQEDRWGYTF
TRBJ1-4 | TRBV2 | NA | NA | TGTGCCAGCAGTGACCTCGGGACAACTAATGAAAAACTGTTTTTT | CASSDLGTTNEKLFF
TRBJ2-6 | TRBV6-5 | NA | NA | TGTGCCAGCAGTTACGATAGCTCTGGGGCCAACGTCCTGACTTTC | CASSYDSSGANVLTF
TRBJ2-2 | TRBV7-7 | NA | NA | TGTGCCAGCAGCGCAAGGAGGGTAACCGGGGAGCTGTTTTTT | CASSARRVTGELFF
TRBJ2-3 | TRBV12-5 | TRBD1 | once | TGTGCTAGTGGGCCGCCGGGACAGTACACAGATACGCAGTATTTT | CASGPPGQYTDTQYF
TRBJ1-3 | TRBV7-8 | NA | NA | TGTGCCAGCAGCTCGAGTCGTGGCCGGAGGGGTTTGGACACCATATATTTT | CASSSSRGRRGLDTIYF
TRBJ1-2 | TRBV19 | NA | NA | TGTGCCAGTAGTCTTAGACTGGGTAGCTATGGCTACACCTTC | CASSLRLGSYGYTF
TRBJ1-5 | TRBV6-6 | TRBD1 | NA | TGTGCCAGCAGCCTAGACAGGGGGAATCAGCCCCAGCATTTT | CASSLDRGNQPQHF
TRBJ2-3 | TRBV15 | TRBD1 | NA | TGTGCCACCAGCAGAGAGTGGGACAGGGGAACAGATACGCAGTATTTT | CATSREWDRGTDTQYF
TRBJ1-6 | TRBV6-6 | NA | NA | TGTGCCAGCAGTTACGGTCAGCGCTCCTATAATTCACCCCTCAACTTT | CASSYGQRSYNSPLNF
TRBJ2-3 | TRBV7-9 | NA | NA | TGTGCCAGCAGCTTAGAGCGGGCCACAGATACGCAGTATTTT | CASSLERATDTQYF
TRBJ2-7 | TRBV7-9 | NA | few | TGTTCCAGCAGCTCCGAGGTTGGGGGGGGCGGAAAATACGAGCAGTACTTC | CSSSSEVGGGGKYEQYF
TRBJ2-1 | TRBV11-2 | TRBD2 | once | TGTGCCAGCAGGAGGACTAGCGGGCCCAGGGTCAATGAGCAGTTCTTC | CASRRTSGPRVNEQFF